This T cell receptor (beta chain) came from a study of cytomegalovirus exposure and HLA in healthy donors. Study summary: Previous work identified 95 million to 140 million unique TCR beta sequences from around 200 million T cells. As released early, the data held 65 million to 90 million unique TCRs from HLA-typed donors. Study findings and constraints: Across all donors, roughly uniform sequencing depth was an assumption of the presence/absence analyses.

For this clone: Its matching antigen is unknown.

PCR primers comprised 60 Vbeta and 13 Jbeta primers. The method was immunoSEQ multiplex PCR; TCRdb's version includes in-frame clones alone and lacks a portion of them. The data show fewer than 150,000 clones, just under 80% seen once. Trimming removed 5 bases from V and 0 bases from J; junction bases left unmatched: 8. The CDR3 has 16 residues. Looked up from germline, CDR1 is LGHNA and CDR2 is YNFKEQ. This chain joins TRBV4-2 and TRBJ2-3; 7 positions agree with TRBD2. Input material: PBMCs. This TCR derives from a man aged 25-45 years in good health. The CDR3 protein is CASSATSVSSTDTQYF. Written as DNA, the CDR3 is TGTGCCAGCAGCGCTACTAGCGTTTCTAGCACAGATACGCAGTATTTT.